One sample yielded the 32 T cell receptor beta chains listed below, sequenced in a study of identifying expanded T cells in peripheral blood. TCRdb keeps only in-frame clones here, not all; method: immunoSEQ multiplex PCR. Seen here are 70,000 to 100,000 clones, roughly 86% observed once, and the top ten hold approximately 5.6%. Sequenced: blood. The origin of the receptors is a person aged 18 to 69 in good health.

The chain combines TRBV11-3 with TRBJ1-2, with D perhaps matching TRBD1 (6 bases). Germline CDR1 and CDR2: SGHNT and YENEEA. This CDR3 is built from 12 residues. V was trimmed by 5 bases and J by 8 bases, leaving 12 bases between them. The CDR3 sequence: CASSTTGVGYTF. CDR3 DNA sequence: TGTGCCAGCAGCACGACAGGAGTCGGCTACACCTTC. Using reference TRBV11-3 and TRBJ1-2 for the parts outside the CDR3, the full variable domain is EAGVVQSPRYKIIEKKQPVAFWCNPISGHNTLYWYLQNLGQGPELLIRYENEEAVDDSQLPKDRFSAERLKGVDSTLKIQPAELGDSAVYLCASSTTGVGYTFGSGTRLTVV.

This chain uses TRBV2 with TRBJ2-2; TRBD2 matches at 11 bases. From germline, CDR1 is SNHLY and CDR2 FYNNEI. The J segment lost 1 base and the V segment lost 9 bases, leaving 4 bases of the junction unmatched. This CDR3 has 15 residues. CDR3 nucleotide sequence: TGTGCCAGGTCGACTAGCGGGGAGAACACCGGGGAGCTGTTTTTT. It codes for CARSTSGENTGELFF.

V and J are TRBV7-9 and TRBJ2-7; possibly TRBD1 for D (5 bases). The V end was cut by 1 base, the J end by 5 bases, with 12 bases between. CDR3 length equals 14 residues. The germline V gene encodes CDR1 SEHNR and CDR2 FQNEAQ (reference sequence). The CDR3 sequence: CASSLGQRGHEQYF. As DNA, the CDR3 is TGTGCCAGCAGCTTAGGCCAAAGGGGCCACGAGCAGTACTTC.

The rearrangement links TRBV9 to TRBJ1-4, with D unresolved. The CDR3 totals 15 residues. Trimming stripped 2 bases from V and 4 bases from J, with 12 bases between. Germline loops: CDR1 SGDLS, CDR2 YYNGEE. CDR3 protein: CASSVLEGHNEKLFF. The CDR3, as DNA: TGTGCCAGCAGCGTCTTAGAGGGCCATAATGAAAAACTGTTTTTT.

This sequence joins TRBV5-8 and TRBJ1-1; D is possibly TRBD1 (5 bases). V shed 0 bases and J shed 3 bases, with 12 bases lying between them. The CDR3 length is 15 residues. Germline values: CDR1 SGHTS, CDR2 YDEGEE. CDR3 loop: CASSLGRRGDTEAFF. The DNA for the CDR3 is TGTGCCAGCAGCTTGGGAAGAAGAGGGGACACTGAAGCTTTCTTT. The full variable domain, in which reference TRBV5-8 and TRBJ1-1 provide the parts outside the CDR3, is EAGVTQSPTHLIKTRGQQATLRCSPISGHTSVYWYQQALGLGLQFLLWYDEGEERNRGNFPPRFSGRQFPNYSSELNVNALELEDSALYLCASSLGRRGDTEAFFGQGTRLTVV.

The CDR3 protein is CASSLGQFSGNTIYF. The CDR3 nucleotides read TGTGCCAGCAGCTTGGGACAGTTCTCTGGAAACACCATATATTTT. The chain recombines TRBV11-2 with TRBJ1-3; 7 positions match TRBD1. CDR1 SGHAT and CDR2 FQNNGV come from the germline V gene. The CDR3 consists of 15 residues. After removal of 3 bases from V and 0 bases from J, the junction contained 2 bases not matched to a gene. The entire variable domain, with the rest obtained from reference TRBV11-2 and TRBJ1-3, is as follows: EAGVAQSPRYKIIEKRQSVAFWCNPISGHATLYWYQQILGQGPKLLIQFQNNGVVDDSQLPKDRFSAERLKGVDSTLKIQPAKLEDSAVYLCASSLGQFSGNTIYFGEGSWLTVV.

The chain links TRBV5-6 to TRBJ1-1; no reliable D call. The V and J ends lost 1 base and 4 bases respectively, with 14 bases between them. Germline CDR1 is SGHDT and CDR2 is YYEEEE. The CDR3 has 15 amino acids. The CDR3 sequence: CASSLLGRMSTEAFF. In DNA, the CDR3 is TGTGCCAGCAGCTTGCTCGGGCGGATGAGCACTGAAGCTTTCTTT.

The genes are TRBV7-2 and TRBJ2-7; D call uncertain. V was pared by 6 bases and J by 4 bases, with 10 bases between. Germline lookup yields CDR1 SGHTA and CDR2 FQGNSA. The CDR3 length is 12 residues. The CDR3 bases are TGTGCCAGCAGTCGAGACTTATACGAGCAGTACTTC. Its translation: CASSRDLYEQYF.

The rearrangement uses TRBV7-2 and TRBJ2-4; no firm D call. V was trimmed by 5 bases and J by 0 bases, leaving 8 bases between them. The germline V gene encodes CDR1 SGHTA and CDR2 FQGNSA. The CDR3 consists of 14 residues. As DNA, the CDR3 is TGTGCCAGCAGCCCCGTCGGAGCCAAAAACATTCAGTACTTC. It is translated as CASSPVGAKNIQYF.

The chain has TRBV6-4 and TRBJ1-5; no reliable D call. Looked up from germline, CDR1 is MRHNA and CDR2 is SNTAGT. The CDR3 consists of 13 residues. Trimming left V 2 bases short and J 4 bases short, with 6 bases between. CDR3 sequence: CASSDGENQPQHF. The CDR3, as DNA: TGTGCCAGCAGTGACGGAGAAAATCAGCCCCAGCATTTT.

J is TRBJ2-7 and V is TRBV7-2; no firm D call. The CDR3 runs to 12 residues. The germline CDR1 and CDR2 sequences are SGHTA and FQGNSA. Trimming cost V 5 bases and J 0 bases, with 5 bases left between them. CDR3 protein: CASSLRSYEQYF. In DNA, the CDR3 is TGTGCCAGCAGCCTACGCTCCTACGAGCAGTACTTC.

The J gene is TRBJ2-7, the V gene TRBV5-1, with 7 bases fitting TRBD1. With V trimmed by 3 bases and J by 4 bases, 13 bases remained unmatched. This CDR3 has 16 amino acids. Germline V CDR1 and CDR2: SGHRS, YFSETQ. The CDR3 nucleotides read TGCGCCAGCAGCTACCTCAGAGGGACAGTACTATACGAGCAGTACTTC. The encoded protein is CASSYLRGTVLYEQYF.

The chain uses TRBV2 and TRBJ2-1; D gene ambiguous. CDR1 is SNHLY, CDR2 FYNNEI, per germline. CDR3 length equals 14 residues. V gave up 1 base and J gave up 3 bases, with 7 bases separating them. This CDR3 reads CASSEDAVYNEQFF. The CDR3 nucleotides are TGTGCCAGCAGTGAAGACGCGGTCTACAATGAGCAGTTCTTC.

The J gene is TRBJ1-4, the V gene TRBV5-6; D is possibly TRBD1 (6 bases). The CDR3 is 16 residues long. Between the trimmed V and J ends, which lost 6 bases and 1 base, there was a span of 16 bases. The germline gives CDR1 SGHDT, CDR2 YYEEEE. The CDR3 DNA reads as TGTGCCAGCAACCTTTATCGGGGGCTAACTAATGAAAAACTGTTTTTT. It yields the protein CASNLYRGLTNEKLFF.

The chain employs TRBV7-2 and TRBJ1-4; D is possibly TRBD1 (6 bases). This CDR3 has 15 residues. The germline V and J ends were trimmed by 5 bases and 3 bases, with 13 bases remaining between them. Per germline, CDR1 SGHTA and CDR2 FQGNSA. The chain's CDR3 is CASSLTGTPNEKLFF. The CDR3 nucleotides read TGTGCCAGCAGCCTAACCGGGACACCTAATGAAAAACTGTTTTTT.

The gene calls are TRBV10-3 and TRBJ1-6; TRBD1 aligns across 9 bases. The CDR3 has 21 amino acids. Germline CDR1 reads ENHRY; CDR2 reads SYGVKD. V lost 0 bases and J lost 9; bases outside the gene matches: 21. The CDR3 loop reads CAISESYYRDREGPNSSPLHF. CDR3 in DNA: TGTGCCATCAGTGAGTCGTACTACCGGGACAGGGAAGGGCCCAACAGTTCACCCCTCCACTTT.

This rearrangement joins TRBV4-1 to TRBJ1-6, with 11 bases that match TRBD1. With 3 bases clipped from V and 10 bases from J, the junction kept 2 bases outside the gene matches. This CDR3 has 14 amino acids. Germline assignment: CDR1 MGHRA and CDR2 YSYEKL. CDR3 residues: CASSHGTGGSPLHF. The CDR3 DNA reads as TGCGCCAGCAGCCACGGGACAGGGGGGTCACCCCTCCACTTT.

CDR3 in amino acids: CASSHISRFVHEQYF. CDR3 in DNA: TGTGCCAGCAGCCATATCTCGAGGTTTGTCCACGAGCAGTACTTC. The chain has TRBV11-2 and TRBJ2-7; D unclear. Germline assignment: CDR1 SGHAT and CDR2 FQNNGV. Deletions cut 5 bases from V and 5 bases from J, with 19 bases between. The CDR3 extends over 15 amino acids.

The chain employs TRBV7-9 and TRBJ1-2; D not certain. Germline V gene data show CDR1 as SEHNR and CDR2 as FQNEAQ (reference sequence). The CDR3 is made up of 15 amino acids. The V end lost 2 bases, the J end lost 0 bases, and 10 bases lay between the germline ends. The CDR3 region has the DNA TGTGCCAGCAGCTTACTCACAAGAGCTAACTATGGCTACACCTTC. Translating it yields CASSLLTRANYGYTF.

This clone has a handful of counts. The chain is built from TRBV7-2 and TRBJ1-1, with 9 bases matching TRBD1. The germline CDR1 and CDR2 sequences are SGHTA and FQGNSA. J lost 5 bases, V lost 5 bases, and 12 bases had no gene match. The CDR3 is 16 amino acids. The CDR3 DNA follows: TGTGCCAGCAGCCCCCTGGGGGACAGGGCAGGGACTGAAGCTTTCTTT. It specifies CASSPLGDRAGTEAFF.

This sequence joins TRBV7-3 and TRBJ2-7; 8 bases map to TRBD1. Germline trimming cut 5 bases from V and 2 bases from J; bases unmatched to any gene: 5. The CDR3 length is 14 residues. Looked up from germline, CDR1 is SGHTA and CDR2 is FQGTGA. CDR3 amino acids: CASSRTGLAYEQYF. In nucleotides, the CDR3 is TGTGCCAGCAGCCGGACAGGGTTGGCCTACGAGCAGTACTTC.

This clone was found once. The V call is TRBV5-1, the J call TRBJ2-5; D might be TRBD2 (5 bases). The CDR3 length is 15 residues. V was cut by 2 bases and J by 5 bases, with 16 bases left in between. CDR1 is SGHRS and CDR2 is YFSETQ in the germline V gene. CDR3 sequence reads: CASSLMGSPGETQYF. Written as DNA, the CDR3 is TGCGCCAGCAGCTTAATGGGATCACCGGGGGAGACCCAGTACTTC.

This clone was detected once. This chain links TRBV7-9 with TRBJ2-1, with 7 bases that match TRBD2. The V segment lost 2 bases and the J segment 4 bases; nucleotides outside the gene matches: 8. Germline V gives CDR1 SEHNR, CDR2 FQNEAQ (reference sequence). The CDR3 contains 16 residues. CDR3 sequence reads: CASSLRVSGSYNEQFF. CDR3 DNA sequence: TGTGCCAGCAGCTTACGAGTTAGCGGGTCTTACAATGAGCAGTTCTTC. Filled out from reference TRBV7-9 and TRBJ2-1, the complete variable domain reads DTGVSQNPRHKITKRGQNVTFRCDPISEHNRLYWYRQTLGQGPEFLTYFQNEAQLEKSRLLSDRFSAERPKGSFSTLEIQRTEQGDSAMYLCASSLRVSGSYNEQFFGPGTRLTVL.

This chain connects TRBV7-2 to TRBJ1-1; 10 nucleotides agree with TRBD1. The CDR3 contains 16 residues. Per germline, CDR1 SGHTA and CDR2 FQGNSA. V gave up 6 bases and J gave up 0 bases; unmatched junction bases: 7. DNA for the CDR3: TGTGCCAGCAGGACCGGGACAGGGGTTATGAACACTGAAGCTTTCTTT. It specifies CASRTGTGVMNTEAFF.

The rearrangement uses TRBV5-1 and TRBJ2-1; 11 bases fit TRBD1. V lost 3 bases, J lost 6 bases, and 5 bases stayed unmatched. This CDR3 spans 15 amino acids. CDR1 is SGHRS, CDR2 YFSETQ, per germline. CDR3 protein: CASSSAGTGGNEQFF. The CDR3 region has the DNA TGCGCCAGCAGCTCCGCCGGGACAGGGGGCAATGAGCAGTTCTTC.

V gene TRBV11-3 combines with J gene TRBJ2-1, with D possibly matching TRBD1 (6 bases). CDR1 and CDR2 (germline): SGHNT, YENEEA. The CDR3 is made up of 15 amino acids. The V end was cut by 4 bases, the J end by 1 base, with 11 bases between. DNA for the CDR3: TGTGCCAGCAGCTACTATACAGGGTCCTACAATGAGCAGTTCTTC. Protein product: CASSYYTGSYNEQFF.

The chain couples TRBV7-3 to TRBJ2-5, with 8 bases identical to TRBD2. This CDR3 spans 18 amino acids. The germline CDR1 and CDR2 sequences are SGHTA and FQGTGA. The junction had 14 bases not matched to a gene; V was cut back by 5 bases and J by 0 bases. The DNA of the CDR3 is TGTGCCAGCAGCCTATATCAAGCGGGGGCCATGTACCAAGAGACCCAGTACTTC. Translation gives CASSLYQAGAMYQETQYF.

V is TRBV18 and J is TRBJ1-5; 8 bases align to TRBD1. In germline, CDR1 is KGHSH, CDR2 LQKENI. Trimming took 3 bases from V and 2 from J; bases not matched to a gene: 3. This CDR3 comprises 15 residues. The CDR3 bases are TGTGCCAGCTCACCCCCAGGGGGCGGCAATCAGCCCCAGCATTTT. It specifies CASSPPGGGNQPQHF.

This CDR3 reads CATGPGTDTQYF. The CDR3 bases are TGCGCCACCGGCCCAGGCACAGATACGCAGTATTTT. The genes are TRBV10-1 and TRBJ2-3, with D unresolved. Germline assignment: CDR1 WNHNN and CDR2 SYGVQD (reference sequence). The CDR3 sequence is 12 residues long. Trimming removed 10 bases at V and 1 base at J, with 9 bases between.

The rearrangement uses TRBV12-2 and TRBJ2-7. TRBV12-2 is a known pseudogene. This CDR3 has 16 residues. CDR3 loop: CASRLALRPKTYEQYF. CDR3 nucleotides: TGTGCAAGTCGCTTAGCCCTTAGGCCGAAAACCTACGAGCAGTACTTC.

The CDR3 loop is CASSLVENTTDTQYF. Here the CDR3 DNA reads TGTGCCAGCAGCTTGGTAGAAAACACCACAGATACGCAGTATTTT. V usage is TRBV5-6 and J usage is TRBJ2-3; D ambiguous. The CDR3 covers 15 residues. Germline assignment: CDR1 SGHDT and CDR2 YYEEEE. With 0 bases removed from V and 2 bases from J, the gap between germline ends came to 10 bases.

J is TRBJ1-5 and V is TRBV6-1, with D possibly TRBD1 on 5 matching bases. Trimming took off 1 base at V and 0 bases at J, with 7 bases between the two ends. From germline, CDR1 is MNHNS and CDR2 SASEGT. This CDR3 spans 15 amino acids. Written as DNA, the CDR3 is TGTGCCAGCAGTGAAGTAGGACATAGCAATCAGCCCCAGCATTTT. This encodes CASSEVGHSNQPQHF.